This is a list of T cell receptor beta chains from one sample in a study of beta chain features in type 1 diabetes. Data came from immunoSEQ multiplex PCR; TCRdb stores just in-frame clones and leaves some out. The repertoire holds hundreds of thousands of clones, with roughly a sixth as singletons. The sample taken for sequencing was naive CD4+ T cells from blood. All receptors derive from a man aged 18 to 35 in good health. The CDR3 runs from the conserved cysteine through the conserved F or W. D genes are given only for firm matches. The listing skips clone size in some rows; elsewhere it reads once, few, many or a size class.

abundance,v_gene,j_gene,d_gene,CDR3nt,CDR3aa
-,TRBV7-2,TRBJ1-2,-,TGTGCCAGCAGCCCAGAGGGACCGAGGGTCTACACCTTC,CASSPEGPRVYTF
few,TRBV28,TRBJ2-7,-,TGTGCCACCACCCCGCCGGGACGGCCCTACGAGCAGTACTTC,CATTPPGRPYEQYF
few,TRBV7-9,TRBJ1-2,-,TGTGCCAGCAGCGACGCGGGAGAATGGAATGGCTACACCTTC,CASSDAGEWNGYTF
-,TRBV28,TRBJ2-7,TRBD1,TGTGCCAGCAGGCCGGGACAGGCCTACGAGCAGTACTTC,CASRPGQAYEQYF
-,TRBV29-1,TRBJ2-7,-,TGCAGCGTTGAAGAGGGGAGCAGGGGTTACGAGCAGTACTTC,CSVEEGSRGYEQYF
-,TRBV7-2,TRBJ2-2,-,TGTGCCAGCAGCGGATCGGGGGCATCGTCAGCCGGGGAGCTGTTTTTT,CASSGSGASSAGELFF
-,TRBV6-6,TRBJ1-5,-,TGTGCCAGCAGACGACAGCAGCTAAATCAGCCCCAGCATTTT,CASRRQQLNQPQHF
-,TRBV18,TRBJ2-2,-,TGTGCCAGCTCACCGACCACCGCAGGGGCAACCGGGGAGCTGTTTTTT,CASSPTTAGATGELFF
few,TRBV7-6,TRBJ1-6,TRBD1,TGTGCCAGCAGTTACCAGGGGGCGAATTCACCCCTCCACTTT,CASSYQGANSPLHF
-,TRBV11-2,TRBJ2-7,TRBD2,TGTGCCAGCAGCCGATGGACTAGCGGGAGGTCCTACGAGCAGTACTTC,CASSRWTSGRSYEQYF
-,TRBV6-6,TRBJ2-7,-,TGTGCCAGCAGTTACTCGATATGGGGTGTAAACGAGCAGTACTTC,CASSYSIWGVNEQYF
-,TRBV28,TRBJ1-4,TRBD1,TGTGCCAGCAGTTTCTACAGGGGTGGGGAAAAACTGTTTTTT,CASSFYRGGEKLFF
-,TRBV5-1,TRBJ1-5,TRBD1,TGCGCCAGCAGCTTGGCGGGACAGCATGAAAATCAGCCCCAGCATTTT,CASSLAGQHENQPQHF
few,TRBV9,TRBJ2-1,TRBD2,TGTGCCAGCAGCGTAGTTCTAGCGGGAGCGCATGAGCAGTTCTTC,CASSVVLAGAHEQFF
few,TRBV7-2,TRBJ2-7,TRBD2,TGTGCCAGCGGCCGGGCGGGGGGCCTCTACGAGCAGTACTTC,CASGRAGGLYEQYF
-,TRBV2,TRBJ1-2,-,TGTGCCAGCAGTGAGGAAAATCGAGGCTACACCTTC,CASSEENRGYTF
-,TRBV9,TRBJ1-3,-,TGTGCCAGCAGCGTCGGACACCAGATTAACTCTGGAAACACCATATATTTT,CASSVGHQINSGNTIYF
-,TRBV30,TRBJ2-1,-,TGTGCCTGGAGATCTCTAGGACGTCGGAATGAGCAGTTCTTC,CAWRSLGRRNEQFF
few,TRBV9,TRBJ1-2,-,TGTGCCAGCAGCGTAGAAGACAGGAACTATGGCTACACCTTC,CASSVEDRNYGYTF
-,TRBV5-1,TRBJ2-5,-,TGCGCCAGCAGCTTGGGGAGTGAGACCCAGTACTTC,CASSLGSETQYF
-,TRBV27,TRBJ2-7,TRBD2,TGTGCCAGCAGTTTACGTACTAGCGGGAGATGGGCCGAGCAGTACTTC,CASSLRTSGRWAEQYF
-,TRBV5-6,TRBJ2-5,TRBD2,TGTGCCAGCAGCTTACTAGCGGGGCTTAACCAAGAGACCCAGTACTTC,CASSLLAGLNQETQYF
few,TRBV7-8,TRBJ2-7,TRBD2,TGTGCCAGCAGCTTAGCCGGCGGGAGGTACGCCGAGCAGTACTTC,CASSLAGGRYAEQYF
-,TRBV19,TRBJ2-1,-,TGTGCCAGTAGTAGGGGAGCGGCTTACAATGAGCAGTTCTTC,CASSRGAAYNEQFF
-,TRBV6-5,TRBJ2-1,TRBD2,TGTGCCAGCAGTTACGGGACTAGCGGGAGGGCCGCTGAGCAGTTCTTC,CASSYGTSGRAAEQFF
few,TRBV9,TRBJ1-1,-,TGTGCCAGCAGCGGCCGGCCAGGGGAAGCTTTCTTT,CASSGRPGEAFF
-,TRBV30,TRBJ1-6,-,TGTGCCTGGAGTGTAGAGAGCTCCTATAATTCACCCCTCCACTTT,CAWSVESSYNSPLHF
-,TRBV9,TRBJ2-3,-,TGTGCCAGCAGCCAACCCCGCTCCGGGGGTCGGGCAGATACGCAGTATTTT,CASSQPRSGGRADTQYF
-,TRBV19,TRBJ1-2,-,TGTGCCAGTAGTGCCGGACTGTATTATGGCTACACCTTC,CASSAGLYYGYTF
few,TRBV14,TRBJ1-1,-,TGTGCCAGCAGCCCCAGAGGGGGTTCGGCTGAAGCTTTCTTT,CASSPRGGSAEAFF
few,TRBV2,TRBJ1-1,TRBD1,TGTGCCAGCAGTTACAGGACAGGGACCATGAACACTGAAGCTTTCTTT,CASSYRTGTMNTEAFF
few,TRBV5-1,TRBJ2-2,-,TGCGCCAGCAGCTTCCAAGGGACCCGCGGGGAGCTGTTTTTT,CASSFQGTRGELFF
-,TRBV6-1,TRBJ2-7,-,TGTGCCAGCAGTGAGCAGATCTCCTACGAGCAGTACTTC,CASSEQISYEQYF
-,TRBV27,TRBJ1-1,-,TGTGCCAGTAAAACAAGATCCAGGGGACATTGGAACACTGAAGCTTTCTTT,CASKTRSRGHWNTEAFF
-,TRBV27,TRBJ2-1,-,TGTGCCAGCAGTTCGCCCGGGGGACACTCCTACAATGAGCAGTTCTTC,CASSSPGGHSYNEQFF